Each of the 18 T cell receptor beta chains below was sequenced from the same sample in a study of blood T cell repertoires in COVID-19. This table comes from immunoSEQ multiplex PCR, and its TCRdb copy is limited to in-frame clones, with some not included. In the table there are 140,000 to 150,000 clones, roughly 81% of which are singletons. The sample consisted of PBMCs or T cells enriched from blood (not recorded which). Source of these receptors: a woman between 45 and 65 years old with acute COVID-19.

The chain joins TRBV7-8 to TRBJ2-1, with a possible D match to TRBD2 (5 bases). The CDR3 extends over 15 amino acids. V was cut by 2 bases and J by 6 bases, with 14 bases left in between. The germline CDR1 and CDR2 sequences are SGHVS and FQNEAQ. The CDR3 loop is CASSLYPPEGNEQFF. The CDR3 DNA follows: TGTGCCAGCAGCTTATATCCCCCAGAGGGCAATGAGCAGTTCTTC.

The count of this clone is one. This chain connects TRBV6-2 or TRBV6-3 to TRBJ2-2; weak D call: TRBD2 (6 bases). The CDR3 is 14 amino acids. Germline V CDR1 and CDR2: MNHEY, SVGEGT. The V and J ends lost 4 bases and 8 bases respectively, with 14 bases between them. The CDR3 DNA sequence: TGTGCCAGCAGTTTTGGACTACTCCCGGGGGAGCTGTTTTTT. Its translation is CASSFGLLPGELFF.

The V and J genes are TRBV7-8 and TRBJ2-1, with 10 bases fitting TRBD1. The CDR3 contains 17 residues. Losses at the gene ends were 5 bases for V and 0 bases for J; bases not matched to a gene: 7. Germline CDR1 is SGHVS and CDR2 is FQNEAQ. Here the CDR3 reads CASSPRGQGSSYNEQFF. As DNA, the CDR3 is TGTGCCAGCAGCCCGCGGGGACAGGGGTCCTCCTACAATGAGCAGTTCTTC. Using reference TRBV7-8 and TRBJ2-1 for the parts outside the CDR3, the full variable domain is GAGVSQSPRYKVAKRGQDVALRCDPISGHVSLFWYQQALGQGPEFLTYFQNEAQLDKSGLPSDRFFAERPEGSVSTLKIQRTQQEDSAVYLCASSPRGQGSSYNEQFFGPGTRLTVL.

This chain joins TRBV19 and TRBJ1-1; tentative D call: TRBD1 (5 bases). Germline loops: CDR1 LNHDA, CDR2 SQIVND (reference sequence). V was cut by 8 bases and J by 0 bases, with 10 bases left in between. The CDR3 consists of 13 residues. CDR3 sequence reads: CASRGQVNTEAFF. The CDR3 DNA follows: TGTGCCAGTCGTGGACAAGTGAACACTGAAGCTTTCTTT.

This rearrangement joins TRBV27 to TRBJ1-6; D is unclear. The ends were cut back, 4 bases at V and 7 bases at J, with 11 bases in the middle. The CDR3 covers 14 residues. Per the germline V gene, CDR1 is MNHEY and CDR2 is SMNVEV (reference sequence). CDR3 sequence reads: CASSSPPLNSPLHF. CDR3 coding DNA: TGTGCCAGCAGTTCTCCCCCTCTGAATTCACCCCTCCACTTT.

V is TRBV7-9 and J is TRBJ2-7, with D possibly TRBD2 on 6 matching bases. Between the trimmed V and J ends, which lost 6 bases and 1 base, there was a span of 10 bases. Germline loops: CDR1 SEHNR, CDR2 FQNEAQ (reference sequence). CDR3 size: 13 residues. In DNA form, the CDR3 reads TGTGCCAGCAGTCATGGGGGGTCCTACGAGCAGTACTTC. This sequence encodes CASSHGGSYEQYF.

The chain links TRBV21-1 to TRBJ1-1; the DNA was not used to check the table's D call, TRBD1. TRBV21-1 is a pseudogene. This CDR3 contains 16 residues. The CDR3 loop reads CASSKVIRALNTEAFF. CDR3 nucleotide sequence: TGTGCCAGCAGCAAAGTGATCAGGGCCTTGAACACTGAAGCTTTCTTT.

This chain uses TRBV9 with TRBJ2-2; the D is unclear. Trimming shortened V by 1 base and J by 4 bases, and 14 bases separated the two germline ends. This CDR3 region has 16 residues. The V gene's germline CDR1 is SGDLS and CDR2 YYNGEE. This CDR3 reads CASSVSAGQLTGELFF. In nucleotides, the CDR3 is TGTGCCAGCAGCGTATCCGCAGGTCAGCTCACCGGGGAGCTGTTTTTT.

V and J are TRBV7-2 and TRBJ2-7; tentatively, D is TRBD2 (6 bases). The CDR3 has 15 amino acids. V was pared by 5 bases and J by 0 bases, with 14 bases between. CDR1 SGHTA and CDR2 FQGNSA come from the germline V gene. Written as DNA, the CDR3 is TGTGCCAGCAGCCTTAGCGGAAGTAACTCCTACGAGCAGTACTTC. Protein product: CASSLSGSNSYEQYF.

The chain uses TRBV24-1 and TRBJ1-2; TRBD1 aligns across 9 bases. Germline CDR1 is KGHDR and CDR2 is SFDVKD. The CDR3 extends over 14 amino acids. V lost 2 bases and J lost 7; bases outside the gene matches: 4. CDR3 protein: CATSDSGQGGGYTF. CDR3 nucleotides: TGTGCCACCAGTGATTCGGGACAGGGCGGTGGCTACACCTTC.

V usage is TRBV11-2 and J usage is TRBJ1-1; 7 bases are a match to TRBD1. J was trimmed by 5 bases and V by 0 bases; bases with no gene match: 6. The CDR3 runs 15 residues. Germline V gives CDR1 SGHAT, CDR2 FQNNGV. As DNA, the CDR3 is TGTGCCAGCAGCTTAGATCAGACAGGGTGGACTGAAGCTTTCTTT. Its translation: CASSLDQTGWTEAFF. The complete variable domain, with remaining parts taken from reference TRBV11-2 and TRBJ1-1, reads EAGVAQSPRYKIIEKRQSVAFWCNPISGHATLYWYQQILGQGPKLLIQFQNNGVVDDSQLPKDRFSAERLKGVDSTLKIQPAKLEDSAVYLCASSLDQTGWTEAFFGQGTRLTVV.

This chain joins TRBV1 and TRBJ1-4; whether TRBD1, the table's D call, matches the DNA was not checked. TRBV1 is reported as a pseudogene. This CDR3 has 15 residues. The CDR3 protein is CTSSPRTPFHEKLFF. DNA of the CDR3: TGCACCAGCAGCCCGCGGACACCTTTTCATGAAAAACTGTTTTTT.

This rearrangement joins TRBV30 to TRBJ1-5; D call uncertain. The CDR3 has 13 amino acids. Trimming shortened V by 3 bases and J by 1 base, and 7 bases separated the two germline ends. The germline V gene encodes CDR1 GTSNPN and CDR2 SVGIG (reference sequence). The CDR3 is CAWSRESNQPQHF. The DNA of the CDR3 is TGTGCCTGGAGCCGGGAGAGCAATCAGCCCCAGCATTTT.

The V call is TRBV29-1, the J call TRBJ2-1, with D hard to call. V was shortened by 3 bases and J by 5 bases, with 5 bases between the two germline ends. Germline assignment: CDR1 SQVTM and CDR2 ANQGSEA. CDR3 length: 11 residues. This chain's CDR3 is CSVDVHNEQFF. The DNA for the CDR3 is TGCAGCGTTGACGTCCACAATGAGCAGTTCTTC.

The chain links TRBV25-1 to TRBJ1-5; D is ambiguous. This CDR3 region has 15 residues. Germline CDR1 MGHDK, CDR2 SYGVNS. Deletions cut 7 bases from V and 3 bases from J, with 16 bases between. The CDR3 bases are TGTGCCAGCAATCCGTTCGCAGGAAACAATCAGCCCCAGCATTTT. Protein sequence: CASNPFAGNNQPQHF.

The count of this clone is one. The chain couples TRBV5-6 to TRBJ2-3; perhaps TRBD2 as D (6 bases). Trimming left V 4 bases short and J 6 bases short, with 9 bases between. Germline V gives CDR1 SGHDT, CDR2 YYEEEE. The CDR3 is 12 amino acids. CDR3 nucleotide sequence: TGTGCCAGCAGCCCGGGGGAGGATACGCAGTATTTT. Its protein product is CASSPGEDTQYF.

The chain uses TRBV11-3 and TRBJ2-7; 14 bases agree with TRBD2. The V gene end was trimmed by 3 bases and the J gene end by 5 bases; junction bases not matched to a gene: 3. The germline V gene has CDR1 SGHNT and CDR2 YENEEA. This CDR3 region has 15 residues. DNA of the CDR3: TGTGCCAGCAGCTTGGGACTAGCGGGAGCTGACGAGCAGTACTTC. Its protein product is CASSLGLAGADEQYF.

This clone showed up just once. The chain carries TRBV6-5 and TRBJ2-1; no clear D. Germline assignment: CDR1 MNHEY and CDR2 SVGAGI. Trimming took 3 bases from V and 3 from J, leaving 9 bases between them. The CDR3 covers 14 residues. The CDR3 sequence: CASSYREVYNEQFF. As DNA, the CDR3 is TGTGCCAGCAGTTATCGCGAGGTCTACAATGAGCAGTTCTTC.